Shown below are 22 T cell receptor beta chains from a single sample sequenced in a study of PD-L1 blockade in urothelial cancer. Assay used: immunoSEQ multiplex PCR; TCRdb lists only in-frame clones, some missing. The repertoire holds under 130,000 clones, approximately 86% seen once, with approximately 2.4% in the top ten. This sample comprised PBMCs, obtained around atezolizumab (anti-PD-L1) treatment. The receptors derive from a man over 45 with urothelial cancer.

The chain has TRBV28 and TRBJ2-6; 8 bases line up with TRBD2. Per germline, CDR1 MDHEN and CDR2 SYDVKM. The CDR3 loop spans 15 amino acids. V trimming: 8 bases; J trimming: 2 bases; junction bases outside the gene matches: 5. The CDR3 DNA reads TGTGCCAGCCCACGGGGGGGCCCTGGGGCCAACGTCCTGACTTTC. This encodes CASPRGGPGANVLTF.

The V gene is TRBV6-6, the J gene TRBJ1-1; D is possibly TRBD1 (5 bases). The CDR3 has 12 amino acids. Germline V lookup: CDR1 MNHNY, CDR2 SVGAGI (reference sequence). V was clipped by 8 bases and J by 4 bases, with 11 bases between them. The CDR3 protein is CASGRQITEAFF. The DNA for the CDR3 is TGTGCCAGCGGCCGACAGATCACTGAAGCTTTCTTT.

This clone was detected only a few times. The V gene is TRBV28, the J gene TRBJ2-7; 14 bases line up with TRBD2. V lost 6 bases, J lost 6 bases, and 13 bases stayed unmatched. The length of the CDR3 is 17 residues. Looked up from germline, CDR1 is MDHEN and CDR2 is SYDVKM. CDR3 sequence reads: CASSPRGRTSGRSEQYF. CDR3 nucleotide sequence: TGTGCCAGCAGCCCGAGGGGCCGGACTAGCGGGAGGAGCGAGCAGTACTTC.

The chain has TRBV28 and TRBJ1-1; D possibly corresponds to TRBD1 (6 bases). Trimming took off 1 base at V and 4 bases at J, with 10 bases between the two ends. The CDR3 consists of 14 residues. From germline, CDR1 is MDHEN and CDR2 SYDVKM. This chain's CDR3 is CASSLSSGVTEAFF. CDR3 coding DNA: TGTGCCAGCAGTTTATCCTCAGGGGTCACTGAAGCTTTCTTT.

The chain links TRBV7-9 to TRBJ2-3; no firm D call. Trimming stripped 3 bases from V and 1 base from J, with 2 bases between. The CDR3 spans 12 residues. Germline CDR1 SEHNR, CDR2 FQNEAQ (reference sequence). The CDR3 here is CASSFGTDTQYF. CDR3 nucleotides: TGTGCCAGCAGCTTCGGCACAGATACGCAGTATTTT.

The rearrangement uses TRBV5-4 and TRBJ2-5; TRBD2 aligns across 10 bases. Germline-derived CDR1 and CDR2 are SGHNT and YYREEE (reference sequence). V was pared by 4 bases and J by 0 bases, with 3 bases of the junction left unmatched. This CDR3 region has 15 residues. CDR3: CASSETSGNQETQYF. The CDR3 bases are TGTGCCAGCAGCGAAACTAGCGGGAACCAAGAGACCCAGTACTTC.

The V and J genes are TRBV15 and TRBJ2-1, with 10 bases aligning to TRBD2. Trimming removed 0 bases from V and 8 bases from J; junction bases left unmatched: 10. CDR1 and CDR2 from the germline V gene are LNHNV and YYDKDF (reference sequence). The CDR3 consists of 17 residues. CDR3: CATSRETLAGVSYEQFF. The CDR3 DNA follows: TGTGCCACCAGCAGAGAGACTCTAGCGGGAGTATCATATGAGCAGTTCTTC.

The chain employs TRBV30 and TRBJ1-1; tentative D call: TRBD1 (5 bases). V gave up 0 bases and J gave up 9 bases, with 14 bases separating them. Germline CDR1 GTSNPN, CDR2 SVGIG (reference sequence). The CDR3 has 13 residues. The CDR3 nucleotides read TGTGCCTGGAGTGTCCGTCGGGGGAGAAAAGCTTTCTTT. Translating it yields CAWSVRRGRKAFF.

J is TRBJ1-1 and V is TRBV7-8; D perhaps matches TRBD1 (5 bases). Germline lookup yields CDR1 SGHVS and CDR2 FQNEAQ. V lost 8 bases, J lost 0 bases, and 16 bases lay in between. The CDR3 spans 15 residues. The CDR3 loop reads CASHRAKGMNTEAFF. The DNA for the CDR3 is TGTGCCAGCCATCGGGCCAAGGGGATGAACACTGAAGCTTTCTTT. The full variable domain, rest sourced from reference TRBV7-8 and TRBJ1-1, is GAGVSQSPRYKVAKRGQDVALRCDPISGHVSLFWYQQALGQGPEFLTYFQNEAQLDKSGLPSDRFFAERPEGSVSTLKIQRTQQEDSAVYLCASHRAKGMNTEAFFGQGTRLTVV.

The V gene is TRBV5-1, the J gene TRBJ2-7; D is unresolved. CDR3 length equals 13 residues. Trimming removed 4 bases from V and 4 bases from J, with 12 bases in between. Germline V gene sequence: CDR1 SGHRS, CDR2 YFSETQ. Written as DNA, the CDR3 is TGCGCCAGCAGCACGAGGATCGGGTACGAGCAGTACTTC. Amino acids: CASSTRIGYEQYF.

The J gene is TRBJ2-7, the V gene TRBV10-3, with TRBD2 matching over 11 bases. Germline-derived CDR1 and CDR2 are ENHRY and SYGVKD. V lost 10 bases and J lost 5; bases outside the gene matches: 7. The CDR3 is 13 amino acids. In nucleotides, the CDR3 is TGTGCCACGCTAGCGGGAGGCAAAGACGAGCAGTACTTC. It codes for CATLAGGKDEQYF.

The rearrangement uses TRBV6-1 and TRBJ2-3; perhaps TRBD2 as D (5 bases). Per germline, CDR1 MNHNS and CDR2 SASEGT. The CDR3 runs to 14 residues. V was pared by 2 bases and J by 1 base, with 7 bases between. The CDR3: CASSESAGTDTQYF. The CDR3 DNA follows: TGTGCCAGCAGTGAATCAGCGGGCACAGATACGCAGTATTTT.

The rearrangement uses TRBV19 and TRBJ2-7; 7 nucleotides match TRBD1. The V gene's germline CDR1 is LNHDA and CDR2 SQIVND (reference sequence). V shed 5 bases, J shed 4 bases, and the junction held 8 bases outside the gene matches. This CDR3 has 14 amino acids. CDR3 region: CASSLQGNSYEQYF. As DNA, the CDR3 is TGTGCCAGTAGTTTACAGGGGAACTCGTACGAGCAGTACTTC.

The chain combines TRBV19 with TRBJ2-1; TRBD1 agrees at 8 bases. V shed 7 bases and J 4 bases; nucleotides not matched to a gene: 6. CDR1 LNHDA and CDR2 SQIVND come from the germline V gene (reference sequence). The CDR3 runs 14 residues. The CDR3 region is CASTSDRGYNEQFF. Here the CDR3 DNA reads TGTGCCAGTACCTCCGACAGGGGATACAATGAGCAGTTCTTC.

This clone has just one count. This chain uses TRBV6-5 with TRBJ1-1; 10 positions agree with TRBD1. Germline V CDR1 and CDR2: MNHEY, SVGAGI. The V gene end was trimmed by 0 bases and the J gene end by 6 bases; junction bases not matched to a gene: 7. The CDR3 sequence is 16 residues long. For the CDR3, the DNA is TGTGCCAGCAGTTACTCGAGGAGGGACAGGGGCGCTGAAGCTTTCTTT. Residues: CASSYSRRDRGAEAFF.

The chain has TRBV18 and TRBJ2-7, with a possible D match to TRBD2 (5 bases). The CDR3 contains 13 residues. The V gene's germline CDR1 is KGHSH and CDR2 LQKENI. V gave up 6 bases and J gave up 6 bases, with 15 bases separating them. This CDR3 reads CASSADLDGEQYF. CDR3 DNA sequence: TGTGCCAGCTCCGCGGACTTAGACGGCGAGCAGTACTTC.

This clone was picked up one time. The J gene is TRBJ2-4, the V gene TRBV9; 12 positions match TRBD2. This CDR3 comprises 16 residues. Germline values: CDR1 SGDLS, CDR2 YYNGEE. Trimming cost V 3 bases and J 8 bases; bases outside gene matches: 9. This CDR3 reads CASSGSSGRATDIQYF. The CDR3 DNA reads as TGTGCCAGCAGCGGCTCTAGCGGGAGGGCCACGGACATTCAGTACTTC.

This chain uses TRBV18 with TRBJ2-7; possibly TRBD2 for D (5 bases). The CDR3 is 14 residues long. Trimming took off 6 bases at V and 7 bases at J, with 19 bases between the two ends. CDR1 KGHSH and CDR2 LQKENI come from the germline V gene. The CDR3 is CASSPQRQLGEQYF. As DNA, the CDR3 is TGTGCCAGCTCCCCCCAGCGGCAATTGGGGGAGCAGTACTTC.

The gene calls are TRBV7-3 and TRBJ2-6, with D possibly being TRBD2 (5 bases). Germline-derived CDR1 and CDR2 are SGHTA and FQGTGA. The CDR3 totals 16 residues. V was cut by 3 bases and J by 0 bases, with 9 bases left in between. This CDR3 reads CASSFGGYSGANVLTF. The CDR3, as DNA: TGTGCCAGCAGCTTCGGCGGGTACTCTGGGGCCAACGTCCTGACTTTC.

This rearrangement joins TRBV14 to TRBJ2-7, with TRBD2 as a possible D gene (5 bases). Trimming pared 4 bases from V and 0 bases from J, leaving 7 bases between. Germline CDR1 and CDR2: SGHDN and FVKESK. This CDR3 has 13 amino acids. The CDR3 bases are TGTGCCAGCAGCCCGGGAAACTCCTACGAGCAGTACTTC. This codes for CASSPGNSYEQYF.

The chain is built from TRBV7-2 and TRBJ2-3; 7 positions match TRBD2. Looked up from germline, CDR1 is SGHTA and CDR2 is FQGNSA. The CDR3 is 15 residues long. The J segment lost 4 bases and the V segment lost 3 bases, leaving 7 bases of the junction unmatched. CDR3 coding DNA: TGTGCCAGCAGCTTTAGCGGGCGCAGCGCAGATACGCAGTATTTT. Encoded protein: CASSFSGRSADTQYF.

V usage is TRBV7-2 and J usage is TRBJ1-3, with 8 positions matching TRBD1. CDR3 length: 15 residues. Per the germline V gene, CDR1 is SGHTA and CDR2 is FQGNSA. The V and J ends lost 2 bases and 2 bases, in that order; junction bases with no gene match: 2. CDR3 nucleotide sequence: TGTGCCAGCAGCTTAAAGACAGGGGCTGGAAACACCATATATTTT. Its translation is CASSLKTGAGNTIYF.